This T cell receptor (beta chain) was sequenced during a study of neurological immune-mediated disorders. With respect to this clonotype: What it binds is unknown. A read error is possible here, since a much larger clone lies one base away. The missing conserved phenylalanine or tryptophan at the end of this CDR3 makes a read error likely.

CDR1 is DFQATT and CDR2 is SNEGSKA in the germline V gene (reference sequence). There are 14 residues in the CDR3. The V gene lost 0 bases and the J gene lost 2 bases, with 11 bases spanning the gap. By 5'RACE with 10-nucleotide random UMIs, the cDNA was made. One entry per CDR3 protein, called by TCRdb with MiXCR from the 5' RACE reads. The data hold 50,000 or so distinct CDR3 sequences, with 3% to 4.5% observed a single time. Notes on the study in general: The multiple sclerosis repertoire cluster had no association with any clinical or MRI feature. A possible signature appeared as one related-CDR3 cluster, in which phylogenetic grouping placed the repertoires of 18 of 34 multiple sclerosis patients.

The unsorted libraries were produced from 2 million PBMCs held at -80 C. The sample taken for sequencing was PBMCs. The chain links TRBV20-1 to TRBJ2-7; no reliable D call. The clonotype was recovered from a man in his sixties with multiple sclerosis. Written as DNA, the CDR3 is TGCAGTGCTAGAGATAAGAACAGTACCTACGAGCAGTACATC. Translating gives CSARDKNSTYEQYI.